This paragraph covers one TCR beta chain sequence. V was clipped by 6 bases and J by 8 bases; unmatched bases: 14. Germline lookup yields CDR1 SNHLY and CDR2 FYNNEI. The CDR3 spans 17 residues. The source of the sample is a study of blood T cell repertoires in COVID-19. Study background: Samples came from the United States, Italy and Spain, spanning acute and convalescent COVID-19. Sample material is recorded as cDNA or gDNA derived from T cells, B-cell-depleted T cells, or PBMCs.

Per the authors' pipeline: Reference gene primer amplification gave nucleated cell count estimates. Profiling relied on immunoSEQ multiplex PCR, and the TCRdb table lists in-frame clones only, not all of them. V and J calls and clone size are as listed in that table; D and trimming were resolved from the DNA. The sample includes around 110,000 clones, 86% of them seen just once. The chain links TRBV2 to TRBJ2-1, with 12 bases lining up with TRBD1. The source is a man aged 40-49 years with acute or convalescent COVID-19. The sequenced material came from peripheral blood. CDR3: CASSPPRAGQGADEQFF. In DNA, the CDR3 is TGTGCCAGCAGCCCCCCTAGGGCGGGACAGGGGGCTGATGAGCAGTTCTTC. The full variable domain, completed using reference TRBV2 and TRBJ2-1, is EPEVTQTPSHQVTQMGQEVILRCVPISNHLYFYWYRQILGQKVEFLVSFYNNEISEKSEIFDDQFSVERPDGSNFTLKIRSTKLEDSAMYFCASSPPRAGQGADEQFFGPGTRLTVL.